This T cell receptor (beta chain) appears in the sequencing data of a study of CXCR3-negative and CXCR3-positive naive CD8 T cells. The V gene's germline CDR1 is LGHNA and CDR2 YSLEER. The CDR3 totals 16 residues. Overall study results and limits: Memory CD8+ cells had much lower diversity, and both naive subsets had comparably high diversity. For CXCR3-positive naive cells, TRB CDR3s were more hydrophobic than those of CXCR3-negative naive cells. Naive CXCR3-negative and CXCR3-positive cells had similar TRBV-TRBJ usage; memory differed. CD5 surface expression was similar among naive subsets, and TCR strength was estimated by inference from TRB CDR3 properties.

Naive cells were sorted as CD45RO-, CCR7+, CD27+ and CD95-. UMI-labeled TRB cDNA libraries were prepared by 5' RACE. TCRdb re-called the 5' RACE reads; one entry per CDR3 protein, DNA not given. The clone table shows about 53,000 distinct CDR3 sequences, with the ten largest holding approximately 0.56%. On this clonotype: Its antigen is currently unknown.

The rearrangement joins TRBV4-3 to TRBJ1-2; TCRdb reports TRBD1, a call that lacks DNA to check it against. Sequenced sample: naive CXCR3+ CD8+ T cells from blood. Stated subset: CD45RO-CCR7+CD27+CD95- naive CD8+ T cells expressing CXCR3 (TNR3+). The TCR originated in a human donor in good health. Some clones in this sample may be carry-over from other donors' samples. CDR3 amino acids: CASSLTDRGLFYGYTF.